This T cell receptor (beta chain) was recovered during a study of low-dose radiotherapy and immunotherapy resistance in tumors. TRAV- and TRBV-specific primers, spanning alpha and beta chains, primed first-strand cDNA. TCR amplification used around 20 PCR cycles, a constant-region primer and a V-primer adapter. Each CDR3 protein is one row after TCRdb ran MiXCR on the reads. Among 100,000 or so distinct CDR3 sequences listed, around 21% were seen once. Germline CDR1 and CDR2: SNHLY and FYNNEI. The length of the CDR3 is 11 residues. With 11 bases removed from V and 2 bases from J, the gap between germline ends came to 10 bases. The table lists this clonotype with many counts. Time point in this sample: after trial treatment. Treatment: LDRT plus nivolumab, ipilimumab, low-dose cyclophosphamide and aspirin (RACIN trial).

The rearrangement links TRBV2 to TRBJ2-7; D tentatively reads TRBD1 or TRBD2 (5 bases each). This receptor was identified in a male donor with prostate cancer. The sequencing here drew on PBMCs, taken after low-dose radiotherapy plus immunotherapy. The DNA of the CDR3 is TGTGCCGGGGGACCGGCCTACGAGCAGTACTTC. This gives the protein CAGGPAYEQYF.